Sequencing of this TCR beta chain was carried out in a study of control samples from healthy donors and cancer patients. The V gene's germline CDR1 is SEHNR and CDR2 FQNEAQ (reference sequence). The CDR3 covers 15 residues. Trimming pared 0 bases from V and 6 bases from J, leaving 14 bases between. Only in-frame clones appear in the TCRdb table, and some are missing; sequencing was by immunoSEQ multiplex PCR. The sample lists about 82,000 clones, approximately 94% occurring once. Sequencing was carried out using blood. The TCR comes from a woman younger than 30 in good health. The chain links TRBV7-9 to TRBJ1-2, with TRBD1 as a possible D gene (5 bases). The chain's CDR3 is CASSLAWSGSDGYTF. As DNA, the CDR3 is TGTGCCAGCAGCTTAGCGTGGTCAGGGTCCGATGGCTACACCTTC.